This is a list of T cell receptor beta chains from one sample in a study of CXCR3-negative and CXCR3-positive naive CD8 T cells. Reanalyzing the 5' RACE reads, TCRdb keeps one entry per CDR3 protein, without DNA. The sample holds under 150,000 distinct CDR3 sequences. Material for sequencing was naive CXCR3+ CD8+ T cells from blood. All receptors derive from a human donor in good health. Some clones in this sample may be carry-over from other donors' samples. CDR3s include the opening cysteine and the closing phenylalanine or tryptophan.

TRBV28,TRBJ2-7,CASHEVGAYEQYF
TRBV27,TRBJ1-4,CASSLLGALNEKLFF
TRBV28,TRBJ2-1,CASSARRGSSYNEQFF
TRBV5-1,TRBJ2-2,CASLGTGELFF
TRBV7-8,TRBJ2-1,CASSLTTSGRFPYNEQFF
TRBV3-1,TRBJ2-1,CASSSLSRTGHNEQFF
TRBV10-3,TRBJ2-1,CAINPNSGRGVNEQFF
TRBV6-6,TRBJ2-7,CASSYPTNEQYF
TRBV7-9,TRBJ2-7,CASSLNSGTRYEQYF
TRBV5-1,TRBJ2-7,CASSLDGDLSF
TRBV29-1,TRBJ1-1,CSVVGGHLNTEAFF
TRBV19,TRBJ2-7,CATLGGQSPYEQYF
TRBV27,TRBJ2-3,CATGGLAGPDTQYF
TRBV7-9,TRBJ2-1,CASQGAYNEQFF
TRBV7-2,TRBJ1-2,CASSFDRDRDGYTF
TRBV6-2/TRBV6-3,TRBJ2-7,CASSWRDTYEQYF
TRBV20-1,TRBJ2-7,CSARVLGTSLSYEQYF
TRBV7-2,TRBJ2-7,CASSLVSGGSEQYF
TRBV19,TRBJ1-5,CASSIVLGDQPQHF
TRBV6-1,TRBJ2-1,CASSEAGASSYNEQFF
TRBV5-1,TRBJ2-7,CASSPVPTGTSGYEQYF
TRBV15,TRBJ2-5,CATSREQTQETQYF
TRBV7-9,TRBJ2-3,CASLWADTQYF
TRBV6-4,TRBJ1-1,CASSDLVNTEAFF
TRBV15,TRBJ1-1,CATSRDRGQSTEAFF
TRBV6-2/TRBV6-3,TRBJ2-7,CASSFGEASYEQYF
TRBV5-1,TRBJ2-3,CASSPPHRTGEVDTQYF